This T cell receptor beta chain was captured by sequencing in a study of early T cells in non-severe SARS-CoV-2 infection. For the study at large: Unsorted whole blood bulk RNA was sequenced, with unpaired chains.

Using its own MiXCR run on the 5' RACE reads, TCRdb lists one record per CDR3 protein. The sample includes over 30,000 distinct CDR3 sequences, less than 8.5% seen only once; the top ten take approximately 13%. General observations from the study: Sequences matched to VDJdb favored anti-spike CD8 responses, while private and CD4 specificities were missed.

Looked up from germline, CDR1 is MNHEY and CDR2 is SVGAGI. The CDR3 contains 16 residues. With 2 bases removed from V and 0 bases from J, the gap between germline ends came to 11 bases. This clonotype has more than one count but fewer than ten. Its antigen is currently unknown. The clonotype was recovered from an adult who was a healthcare worker with PCR-confirmed SARS-CoV-2 infection or an uninfected control (not recorded which). This chain joins TRBV6-5 and TRBJ1-3; D perhaps matches TRBD1 (5 bases). The sample consisted of whole blood, taken at baseline. Here the CDR3 reads CASSYRGEGSGNTIYF. The CDR3 coding sequence is TGTGCCAGCAGTTACAGAGGGGAGGGCTCTGGAAACACCATATATTTT.